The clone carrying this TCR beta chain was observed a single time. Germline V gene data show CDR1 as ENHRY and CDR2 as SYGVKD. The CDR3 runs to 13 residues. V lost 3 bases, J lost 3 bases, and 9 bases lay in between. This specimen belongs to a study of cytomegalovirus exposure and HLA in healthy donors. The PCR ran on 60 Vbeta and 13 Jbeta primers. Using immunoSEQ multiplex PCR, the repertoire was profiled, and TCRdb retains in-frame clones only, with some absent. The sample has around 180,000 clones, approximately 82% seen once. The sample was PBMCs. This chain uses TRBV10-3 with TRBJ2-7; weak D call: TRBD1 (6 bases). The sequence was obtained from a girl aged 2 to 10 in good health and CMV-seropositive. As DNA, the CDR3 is TGTGCCATCAGTGAAGCCAGGGGCTACGAGCAGTACTTC. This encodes CAISEARGYEQYF.